The clone carrying this T cell receptor beta chain has more than one count but fewer than ten. Antigen specificity is unknown. A second PCR of about 7 to 12 cycles used a sample-barcoded 5' primer and a J-beta primer mix. From the 5' RACE reads, TCRdb called clonotypes with MiXCR, one entry per CDR3 protein. Of 850,000 to 1,300,000 distinct CDR3 sequences detected, 35% to 50% appear once; the ten largest clones hold over 15%. Germline assignment: CDR1 SGDLS and CDR2 YYNGEE. The CDR3 is 14 amino acids. The V and J ends lost 4 bases and 1 base, in that order; junction bases with no gene match: 2. The data originate from a study of blood T cells in healthy people across ages. General study findings and limits: No conclusive comparison of naive versus antigen-experienced cells was possible with unsorted PBMCs.

The source of this sequence is a woman between 55 and 75 years old in good health. Material for sequencing was blood. The chain employs TRBV9 and TRBJ2-7, with 10 bases identical to TRBD1. The CDR3 nucleotides read TGTGCCAGCAGCAAGGGACAGGGGTCCTACGAGCAGTACTTC. This gives the protein CASSKGQGSYEQYF.